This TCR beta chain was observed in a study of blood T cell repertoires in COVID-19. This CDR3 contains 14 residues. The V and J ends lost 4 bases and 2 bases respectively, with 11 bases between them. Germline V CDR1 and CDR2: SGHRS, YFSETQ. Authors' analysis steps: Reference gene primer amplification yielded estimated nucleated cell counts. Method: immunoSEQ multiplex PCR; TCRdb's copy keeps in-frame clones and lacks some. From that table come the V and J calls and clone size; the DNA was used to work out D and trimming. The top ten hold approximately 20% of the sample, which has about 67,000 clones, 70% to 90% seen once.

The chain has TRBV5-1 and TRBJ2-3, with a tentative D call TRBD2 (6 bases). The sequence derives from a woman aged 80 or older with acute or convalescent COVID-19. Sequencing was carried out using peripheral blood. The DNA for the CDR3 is TGCGCCAGCAGCGGCGGGGACTCCACAGATACGCAGTATTTT. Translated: CASSGGDSTDTQYF.